This T cell receptor beta chain was recorded in a study of cytomegalovirus exposure and HLA in healthy donors. For the study at large: HLA-typed donors contributed approximately 92 million unique TCRs, which were held in an early data release.

The PCR ran on 60 Vbeta and 13 Jbeta primers. Data came from immunoSEQ multiplex PCR; TCRdb stores just in-frame clones and leaves some out. This repertoire shows approximately 280,000 clones, roughly 89% found once; its top ten account for roughly 4%. As regards this clone: The antigen is not known.

General study results and limits: Published work reported that the classifier diagnosed cytomegalovirus status with high specificity and sensitivity. What was likely a sequencing artifact was a cluster of highly shared sequence variants.

V lost 4 bases and J lost 2; bases outside the gene matches: 5. This CDR3 spans 14 amino acids. Per germline, CDR1 SNHLY and CDR2 FYNNEI. The V and J genes are TRBV2 and TRBJ2-7, with 7 bases identical to TRBD2. This clonotype originated in a man aged 40-50 years in good health and CMV-seropositive. Sequenced sample: PBMCs. The CDR3 DNA sequence: TGTGCCAGCAGTGTATCAAGCGGGGCCTACGAGCAGTACTTC. Translating gives CASSVSSGAYEQYF.